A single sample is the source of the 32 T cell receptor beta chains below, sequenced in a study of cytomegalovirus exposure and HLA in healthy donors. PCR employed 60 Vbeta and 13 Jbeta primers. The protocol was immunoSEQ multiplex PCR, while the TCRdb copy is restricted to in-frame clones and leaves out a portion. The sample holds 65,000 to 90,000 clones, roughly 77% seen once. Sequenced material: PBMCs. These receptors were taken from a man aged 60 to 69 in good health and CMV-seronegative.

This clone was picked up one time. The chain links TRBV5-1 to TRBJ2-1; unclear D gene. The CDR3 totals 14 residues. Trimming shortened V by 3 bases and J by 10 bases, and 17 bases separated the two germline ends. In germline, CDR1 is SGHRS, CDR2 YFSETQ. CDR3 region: CASSSFPGRIEQFF. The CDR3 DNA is TGCGCCAGCAGCTCCTTTCCTGGGCGTATAGAGCAGTTCTTC.

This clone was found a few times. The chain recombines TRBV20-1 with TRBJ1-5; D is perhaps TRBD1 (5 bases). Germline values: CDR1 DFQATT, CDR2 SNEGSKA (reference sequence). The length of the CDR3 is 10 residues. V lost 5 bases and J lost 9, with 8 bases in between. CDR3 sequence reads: CSALQGPQHF. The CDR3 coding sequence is TGCAGTGCTCTCCAGGGGCCCCAGCATTTT.

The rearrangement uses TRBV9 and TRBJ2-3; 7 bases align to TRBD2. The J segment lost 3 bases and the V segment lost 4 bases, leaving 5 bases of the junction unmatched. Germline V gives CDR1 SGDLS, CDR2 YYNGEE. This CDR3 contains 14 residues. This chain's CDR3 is CASSTGGGTDTQYF. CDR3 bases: TGTGCCAGCAGCACTGGGGGGGGGACAGATACGCAGTATTTT.

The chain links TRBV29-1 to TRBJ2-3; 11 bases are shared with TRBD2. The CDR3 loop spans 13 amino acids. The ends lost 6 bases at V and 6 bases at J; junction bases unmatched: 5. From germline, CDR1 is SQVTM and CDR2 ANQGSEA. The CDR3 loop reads CSVIAGGPDTQYF. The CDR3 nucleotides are TGCAGCGTCATAGCGGGGGGGCCGGATACGCAGTATTTT.

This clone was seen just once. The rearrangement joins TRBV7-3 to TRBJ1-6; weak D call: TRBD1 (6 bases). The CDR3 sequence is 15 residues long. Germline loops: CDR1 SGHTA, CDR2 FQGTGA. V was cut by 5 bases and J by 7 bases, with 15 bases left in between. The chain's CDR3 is CASSQDSASNSPLHF. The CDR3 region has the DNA TGTGCCAGCAGCCAGGACAGTGCCTCAAATTCACCCCTCCACTTT.

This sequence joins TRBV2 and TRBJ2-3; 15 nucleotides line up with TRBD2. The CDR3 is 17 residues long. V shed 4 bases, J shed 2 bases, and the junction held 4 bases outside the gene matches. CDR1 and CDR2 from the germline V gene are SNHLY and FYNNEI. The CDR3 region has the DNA TGTGCCAGCAGTGTGGGACTAGCGGGGGGCTACACAGATACGCAGTATTTT. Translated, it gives CASSVGLAGGYTDTQYF.

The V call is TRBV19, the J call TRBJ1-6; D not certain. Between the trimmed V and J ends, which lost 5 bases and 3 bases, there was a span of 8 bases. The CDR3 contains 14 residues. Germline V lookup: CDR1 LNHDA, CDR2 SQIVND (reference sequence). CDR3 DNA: TGTGCCAGTAGTCGGGTCCTCTATAATTCACCCCTCCACTTT. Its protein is CASSRVLYNSPLHF. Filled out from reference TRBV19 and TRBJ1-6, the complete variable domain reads DGGITQSPKYLFRKEGQNVTLSCEQNLNHDAMYWYRQDPGQGLRLIYYSQIVNDFQKGDIAEGYSVSREKKESFPLTVTSAQKNPTAFYLCASSRVLYNSPLHFGNGTRLTVT.

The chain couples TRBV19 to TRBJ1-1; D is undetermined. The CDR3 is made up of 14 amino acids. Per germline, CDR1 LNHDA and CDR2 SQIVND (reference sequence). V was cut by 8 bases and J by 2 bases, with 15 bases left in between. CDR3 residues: CASGFSGINTEAFF. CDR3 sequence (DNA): TGTGCCAGTGGATTTTCGGGGATTAACACTGAAGCTTTCTTT.

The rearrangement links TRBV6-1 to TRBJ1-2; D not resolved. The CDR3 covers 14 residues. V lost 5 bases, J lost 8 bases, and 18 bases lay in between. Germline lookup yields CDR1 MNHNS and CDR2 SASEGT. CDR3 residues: CASSYSRGFGGYTF. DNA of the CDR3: TGTGCCAGCAGTTATTCCCGGGGTTTTGGGGGCTACACCTTC.

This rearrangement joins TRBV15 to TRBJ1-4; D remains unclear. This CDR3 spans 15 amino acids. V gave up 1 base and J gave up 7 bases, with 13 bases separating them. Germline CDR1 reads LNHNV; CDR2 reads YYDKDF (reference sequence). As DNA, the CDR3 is TGTGCCACCAGCAGAGTCCCCCAGTTTATTGAAAAACTGTTTTTT. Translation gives CATSRVPQFIEKLFF. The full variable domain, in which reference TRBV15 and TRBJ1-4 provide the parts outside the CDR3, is DAMVIQNPRYQVTQFGKPVTLSCSQTLNHNVMYWYQQKSSQAPKLLFHYYDKDFNNEADTPDNFQSRRPNTSFCFLDIRSPGLGDTAMYLCATSRVPQFIEKLFFGSGTQLSVL.

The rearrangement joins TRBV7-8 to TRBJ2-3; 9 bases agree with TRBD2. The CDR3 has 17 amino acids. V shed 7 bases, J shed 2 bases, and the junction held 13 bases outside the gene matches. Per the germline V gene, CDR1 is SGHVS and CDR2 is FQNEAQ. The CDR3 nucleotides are TGTGCCAGCACTCCGGTAGCGGGGGACCCGACCACAGATACGCAGTATTTT. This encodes CASTPVAGDPTTDTQYF.

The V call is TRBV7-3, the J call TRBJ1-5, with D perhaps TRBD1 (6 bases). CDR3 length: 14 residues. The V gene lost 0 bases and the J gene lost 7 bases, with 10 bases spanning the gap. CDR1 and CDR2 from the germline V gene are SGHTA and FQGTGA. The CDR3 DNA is TGTGCCAGCAGCTTAACGGCAGGGGACCAGCCCCAGCATTTT. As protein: CASSLTAGDQPQHF.

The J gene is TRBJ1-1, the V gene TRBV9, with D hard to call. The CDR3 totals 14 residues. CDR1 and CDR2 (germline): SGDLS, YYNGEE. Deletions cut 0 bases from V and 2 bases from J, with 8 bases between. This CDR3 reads CASSVVPVNTEAFF. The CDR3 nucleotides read TGTGCCAGCAGCGTAGTTCCAGTTAACACTGAAGCTTTCTTT.

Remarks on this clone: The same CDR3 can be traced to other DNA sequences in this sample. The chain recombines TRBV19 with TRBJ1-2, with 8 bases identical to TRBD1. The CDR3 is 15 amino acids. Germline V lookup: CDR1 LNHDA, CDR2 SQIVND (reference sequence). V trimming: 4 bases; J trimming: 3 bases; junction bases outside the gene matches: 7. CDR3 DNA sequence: TGTGCCAGTAGTAACGGACAGGGTTGGGACTATGGCTACACCTTC. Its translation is CASSNGQGWDYGYTF.

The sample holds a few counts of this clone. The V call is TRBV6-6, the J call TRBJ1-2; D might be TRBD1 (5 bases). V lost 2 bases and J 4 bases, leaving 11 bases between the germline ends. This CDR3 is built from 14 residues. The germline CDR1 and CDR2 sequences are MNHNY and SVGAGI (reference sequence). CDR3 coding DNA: TGTGCCAGCAGTTACACGACAGCCCCCTATGGCTACACCTTC. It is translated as CASSYTTAPYGYTF.

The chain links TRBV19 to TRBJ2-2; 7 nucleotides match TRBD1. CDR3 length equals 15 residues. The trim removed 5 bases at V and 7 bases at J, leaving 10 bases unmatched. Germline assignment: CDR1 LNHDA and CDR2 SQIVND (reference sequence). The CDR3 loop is CASSGGQAWGGELFF. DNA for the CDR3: TGTGCCAGTAGTGGCGGACAGGCATGGGGCGGGGAGCTGTTTTTT.

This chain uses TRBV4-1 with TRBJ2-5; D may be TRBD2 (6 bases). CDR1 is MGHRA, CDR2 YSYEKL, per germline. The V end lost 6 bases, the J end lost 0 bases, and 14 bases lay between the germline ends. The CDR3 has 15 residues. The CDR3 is CASRDLGTDQETQYF. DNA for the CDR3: TGCGCCAGCAGAGACCTCGGGACTGACCAAGAGACCCAGTACTTC.

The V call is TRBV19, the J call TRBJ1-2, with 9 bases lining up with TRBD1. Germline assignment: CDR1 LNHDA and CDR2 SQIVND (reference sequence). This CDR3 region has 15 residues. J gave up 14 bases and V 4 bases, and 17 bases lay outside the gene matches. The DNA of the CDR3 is TGTGCCAGTAGTACACCCGGGACAGGGAGGGCCCTTGATACCTTC. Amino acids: CASSTPGTGRALDTF.

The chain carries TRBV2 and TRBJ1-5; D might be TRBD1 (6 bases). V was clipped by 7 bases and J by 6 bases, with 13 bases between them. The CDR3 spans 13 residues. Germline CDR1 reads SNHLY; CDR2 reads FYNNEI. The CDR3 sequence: CASMNRESQPQHF. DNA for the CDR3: TGTGCCAGCATGAACAGGGAGAGTCAGCCCCAGCATTTT. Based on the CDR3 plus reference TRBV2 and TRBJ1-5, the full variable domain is EPEVTQTPSHQVTQMGQEVILRCVPISNHLYFYWYRQILGQKVEFLVSFYNNEISEKSEIFDDQFSVERPDGSNFTLKIRSTKLEDSAMYFCASMNRESQPQHFGDGTRLSIL.

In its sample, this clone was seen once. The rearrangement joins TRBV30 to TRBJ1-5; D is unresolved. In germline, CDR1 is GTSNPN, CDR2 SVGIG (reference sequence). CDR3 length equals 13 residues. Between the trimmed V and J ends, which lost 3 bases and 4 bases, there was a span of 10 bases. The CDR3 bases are TGTGCCTGGAGCGGAGACGGGAATCAGCCCCAGCATTTT. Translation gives CAWSGDGNQPQHF.

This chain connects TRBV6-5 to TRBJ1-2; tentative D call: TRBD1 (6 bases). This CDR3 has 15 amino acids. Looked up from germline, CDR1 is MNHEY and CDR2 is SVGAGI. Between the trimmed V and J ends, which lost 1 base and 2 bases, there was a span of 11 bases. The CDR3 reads CASSYLRGTNYGYTF. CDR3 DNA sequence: TGTGCCAGCAGTTACTTAAGGGGGACAAACTATGGCTACACCTTC.

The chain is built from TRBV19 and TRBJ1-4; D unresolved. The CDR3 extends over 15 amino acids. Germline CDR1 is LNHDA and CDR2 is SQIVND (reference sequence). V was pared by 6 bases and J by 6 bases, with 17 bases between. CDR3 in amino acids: CASSVFTGGDEKLFF. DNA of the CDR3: TGTGCCAGTAGCGTCTTCACGGGCGGGGATGAAAAACTGTTTTTT. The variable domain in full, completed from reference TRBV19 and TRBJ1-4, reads DGGITQSPKYLFRKEGQNVTLSCEQNLNHDAMYWYRQDPGQGLRLIYYSQIVNDFQKGDIAEGYSVSREKKESFPLTVTSAQKNPTAFYLCASSVFTGGDEKLFFGSGTQLSVL.

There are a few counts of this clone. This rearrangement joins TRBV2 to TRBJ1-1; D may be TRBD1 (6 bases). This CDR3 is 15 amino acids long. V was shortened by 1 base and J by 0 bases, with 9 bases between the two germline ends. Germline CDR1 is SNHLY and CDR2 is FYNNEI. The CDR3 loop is CASSEEGQLNTEAFF. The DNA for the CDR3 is TGTGCCAGCAGTGAAGAGGGACAACTGAACACTGAAGCTTTCTTT.

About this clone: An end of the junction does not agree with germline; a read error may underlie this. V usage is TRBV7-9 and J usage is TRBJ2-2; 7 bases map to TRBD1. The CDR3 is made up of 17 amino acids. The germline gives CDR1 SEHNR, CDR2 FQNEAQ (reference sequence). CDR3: CSSSQNRGAGNTGELFF. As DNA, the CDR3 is TGTTCCAGCAGCCAAAACAGGGGCGCGGGGAACACCGGGGAGCTGTTTTTT.

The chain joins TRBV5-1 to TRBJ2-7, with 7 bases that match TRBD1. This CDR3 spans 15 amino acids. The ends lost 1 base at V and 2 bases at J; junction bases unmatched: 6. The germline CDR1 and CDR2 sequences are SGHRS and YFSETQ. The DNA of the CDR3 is TGCGCCAGCAGCTTGTCCGGGCAGGGGGCCTACGAGCAGTACTTC. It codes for CASSLSGQGAYEQYF.

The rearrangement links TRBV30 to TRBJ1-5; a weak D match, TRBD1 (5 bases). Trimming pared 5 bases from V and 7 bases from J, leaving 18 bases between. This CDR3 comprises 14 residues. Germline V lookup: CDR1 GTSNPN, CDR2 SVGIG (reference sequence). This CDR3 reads CAWSLLPGSQPQHF. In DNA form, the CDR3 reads TGTGCCTGGTCCCTCCTTCCAGGGTCCCAGCCCCAGCATTTT. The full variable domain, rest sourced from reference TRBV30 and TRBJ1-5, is SQTIHQWPATLVQPVGSPLSLECTVEGTSNPNLYWYRQAAGRGLQLLFYSVGIGQISSEVPQNLSASRPQDRQFILSSKKLLLSDSGFYLCAWSLLPGSQPQHFGDGTRLSIL.

This CDR3 is CASSPTGISYNEQFF. CDR3 coding DNA: TGTGCCAGCAGCCCGACAGGGATTTCCTACAATGAGCAGTTCTTC. The chain uses TRBV6-4 and TRBJ2-1; 7 bases align to TRBD1. The CDR3 has 15 residues. The germline gives CDR1 MRHNA, CDR2 SNTAGT. Trimming removed 6 bases from V and 1 base from J; junction bases left unmatched: 6.

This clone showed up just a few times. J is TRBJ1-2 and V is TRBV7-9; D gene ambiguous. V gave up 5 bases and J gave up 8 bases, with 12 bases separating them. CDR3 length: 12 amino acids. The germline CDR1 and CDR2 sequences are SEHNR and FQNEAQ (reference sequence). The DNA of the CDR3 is TGTGCCAGCAGCCCTCCAGTTGGCGGCTACACCTTC. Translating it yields CASSPPVGGYTF.

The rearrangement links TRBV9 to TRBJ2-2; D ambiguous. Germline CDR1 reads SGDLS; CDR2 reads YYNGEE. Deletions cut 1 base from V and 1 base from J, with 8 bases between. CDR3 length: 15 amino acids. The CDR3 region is CASSVSAGNTGELFF. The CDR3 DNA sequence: TGTGCCAGCAGCGTATCGGCAGGGAACACCGGGGAGCTGTTTTTT.

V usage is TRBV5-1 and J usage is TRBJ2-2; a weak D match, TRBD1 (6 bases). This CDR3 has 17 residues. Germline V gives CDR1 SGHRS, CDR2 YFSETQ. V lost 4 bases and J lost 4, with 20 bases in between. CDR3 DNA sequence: TGCGCCAGCAGCCGCCGTGTGGACAGAAAAACCACCGGGGAGCTGTTTTTT. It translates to CASSRRVDRKTTGELFF.

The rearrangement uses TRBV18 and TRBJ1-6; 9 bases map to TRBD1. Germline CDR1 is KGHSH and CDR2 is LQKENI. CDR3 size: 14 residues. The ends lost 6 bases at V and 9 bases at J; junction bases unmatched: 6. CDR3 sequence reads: CASSRDREGSPLHF. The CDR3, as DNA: TGTGCCAGCTCGCGGGACAGGGAAGGTTCACCCCTCCACTTT.

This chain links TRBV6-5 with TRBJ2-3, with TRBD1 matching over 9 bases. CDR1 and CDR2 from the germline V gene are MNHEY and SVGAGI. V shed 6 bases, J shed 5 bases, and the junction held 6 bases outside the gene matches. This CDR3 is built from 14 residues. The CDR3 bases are TGTGCCAGCAGGCAGGACAGGGGAAGAGATACGCAGTATTTT. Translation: CASRQDRGRDTQYF.